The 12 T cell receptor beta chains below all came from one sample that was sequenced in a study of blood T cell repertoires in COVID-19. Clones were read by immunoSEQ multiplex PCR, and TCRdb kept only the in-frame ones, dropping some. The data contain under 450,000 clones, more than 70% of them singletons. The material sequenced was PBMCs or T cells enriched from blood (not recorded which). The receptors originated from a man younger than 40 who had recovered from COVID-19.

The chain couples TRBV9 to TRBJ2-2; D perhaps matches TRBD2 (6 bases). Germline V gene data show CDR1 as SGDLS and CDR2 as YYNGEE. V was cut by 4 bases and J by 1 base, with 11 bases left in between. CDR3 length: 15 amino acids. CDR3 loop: CASSTGLVNTGELFF. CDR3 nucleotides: TGTGCCAGCAGCACGGGACTGGTGAACACCGGGGAGCTGTTTTTT.

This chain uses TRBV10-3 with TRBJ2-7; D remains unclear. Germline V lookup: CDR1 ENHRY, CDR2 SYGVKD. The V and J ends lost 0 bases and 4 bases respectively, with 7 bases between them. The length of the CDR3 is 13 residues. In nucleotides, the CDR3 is TGTGCCATCAGTGAGTCGAGAGGTTACGAGCAGTACTTC. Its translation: CAISESRGYEQYF.

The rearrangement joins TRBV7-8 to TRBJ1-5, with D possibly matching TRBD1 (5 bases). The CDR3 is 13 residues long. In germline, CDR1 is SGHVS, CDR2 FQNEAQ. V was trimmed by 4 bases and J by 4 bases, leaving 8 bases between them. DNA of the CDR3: TGTGCCAGCAGCTCAGGGCTTAATCAGCCCCAGCATTTT. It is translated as CASSSGLNQPQHF.

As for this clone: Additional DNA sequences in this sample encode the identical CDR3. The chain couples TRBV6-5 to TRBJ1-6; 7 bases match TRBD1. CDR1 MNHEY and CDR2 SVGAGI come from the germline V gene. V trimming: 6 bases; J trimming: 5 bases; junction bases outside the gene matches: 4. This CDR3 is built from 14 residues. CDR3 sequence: CASRRDRDNSPLHF. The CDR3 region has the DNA TGTGCCAGCAGAAGAGACAGGGATAATTCACCCCTCCACTTT.

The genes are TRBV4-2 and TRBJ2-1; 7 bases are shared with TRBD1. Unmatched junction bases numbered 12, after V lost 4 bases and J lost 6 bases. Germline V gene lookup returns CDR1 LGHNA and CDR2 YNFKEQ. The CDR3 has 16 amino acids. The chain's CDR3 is CASSPLRQGVINEQFF. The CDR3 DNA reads TGTGCCAGCAGCCCCCTCAGACAGGGAGTAATCAATGAGCAGTTCTTC.

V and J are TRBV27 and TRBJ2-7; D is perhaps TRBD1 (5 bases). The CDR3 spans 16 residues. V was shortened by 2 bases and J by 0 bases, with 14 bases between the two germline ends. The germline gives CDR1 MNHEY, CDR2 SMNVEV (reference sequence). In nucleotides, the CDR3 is TGTGCCAGCAGTTTACAGCAGCGACAGCCCTCCTACGAGCAGTACTTC. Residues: CASSLQQRQPSYEQYF.

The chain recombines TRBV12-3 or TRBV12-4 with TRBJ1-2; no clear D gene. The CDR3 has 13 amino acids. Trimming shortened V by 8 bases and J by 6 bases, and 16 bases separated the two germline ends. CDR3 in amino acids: CASSLSALDGYTF. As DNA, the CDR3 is TGTGCCAGCTCTCTATCCGCGCTAGATGGCTACACCTTC.

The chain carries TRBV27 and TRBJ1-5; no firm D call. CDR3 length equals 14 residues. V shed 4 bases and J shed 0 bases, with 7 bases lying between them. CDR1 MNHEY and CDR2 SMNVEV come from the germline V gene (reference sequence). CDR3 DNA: TGTGCCAGCAGTTCTGCAGGTAGCAATCAGCCCCAGCATTTT. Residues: CASSSAGSNQPQHF.

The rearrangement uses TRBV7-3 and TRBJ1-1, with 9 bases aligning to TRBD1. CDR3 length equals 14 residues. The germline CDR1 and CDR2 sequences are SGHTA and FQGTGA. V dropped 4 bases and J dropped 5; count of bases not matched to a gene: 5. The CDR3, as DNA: TGTGCCAGCAGCTCCGGGACAGGGAGTACTGAAGCTTTCTTT. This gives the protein CASSSGTGSTEAFF.

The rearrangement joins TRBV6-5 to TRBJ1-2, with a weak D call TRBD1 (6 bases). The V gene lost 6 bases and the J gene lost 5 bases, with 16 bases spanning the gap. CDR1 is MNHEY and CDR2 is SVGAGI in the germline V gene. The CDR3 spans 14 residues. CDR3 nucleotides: TGTGCCAGCAGGCACGTACAGGGTAGGTATGGCTACACCTTC. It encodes CASRHVQGRYGYTF.

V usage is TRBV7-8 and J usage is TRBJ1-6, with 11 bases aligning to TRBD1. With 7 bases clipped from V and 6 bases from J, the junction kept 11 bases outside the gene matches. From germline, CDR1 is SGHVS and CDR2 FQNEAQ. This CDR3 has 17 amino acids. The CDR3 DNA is TGTGCCAGCACCACTCAGTATGGGACAGGGGGTAATTCACCCCTCCACTTT. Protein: CASTTQYGTGGNSPLHF.

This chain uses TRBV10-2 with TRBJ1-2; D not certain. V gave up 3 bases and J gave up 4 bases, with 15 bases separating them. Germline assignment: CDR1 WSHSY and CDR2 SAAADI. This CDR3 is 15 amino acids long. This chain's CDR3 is CASSEVTPRGYGYTF. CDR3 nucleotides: TGCGCCAGCAGTGAAGTGACGCCGCGCGGCTATGGCTACACCTTC.